These T cell receptor beta chains were read from a single sample in a study of cytomegalovirus exposure and HLA in healthy donors. Clones were sequenced by immunoSEQ multiplex PCR, and TCRdb holds only the in-frame ones, with some missing. The repertoire includes about 55,000 clones, approximately 78% of them detected once, and 1.4% sits in the top ten. Specimen: PBMCs. These TCRs come from a female donor in good health and CMV-seronegative. CDR3s include the opening cysteine and the closing phenylalanine or tryptophan. A D gene is named only where the DNA matches it firmly. Some rows mark clone size as missing; the rest say once, few, many or name a class of expanded clone.

V,size,J,D,DNA,CDR3
TRBV6-5,-,TRBJ2-1,TRBD1,TGTGCCAGCAGTTACTTAGGGGACAGACCCTACAATGAGCAGTTCTTC,CASSYLGDRPYNEQFF
TRBV5-6,-,TRBJ1-1,TRBD1,TGTGCCAGCAGCTTGGGAGGGGGCTTGGCTTTCTTT,CASSLGGGLAFF
TRBV6-5,once,TRBJ2-7,TRBD1,TGTGCCAGCAGTTACTCGATTCAGGGGGCCTACGAGCAGTACTTC,CASSYSIQGAYEQYF
TRBV4-2,-,TRBJ1-2,TRBD1,TGTGCCAGCAGCCAAGGGGACAGGGGGACCTATGGCTACACCTTC,CASSQGDRGTYGYTF
TRBV7-2,-,TRBJ2-1,-,TGTGCCAGCAGCTTCAAAAGGCCCGGGTCCCATGAGCAGTTCTTC,CASSFKRPGSHEQFF
TRBV4-3,-,TRBJ1-4,-,TGCGCCAGCAGCGAAGGGGGGGGTAGGAATGAAAAACTGTTTTTT,CASSEGGGRNEKLFF
TRBV6-1,once,TRBJ1-1,-,TGTGCCAGCAGTGAAGACCCCTGCCGGGCTTTCTTT,CASSEDPCRAFF
TRBV5-6,-,TRBJ2-2,TRBD1,TGTGCCAGCAGCCCCAGGGACAGGGGGGCCGGGGAGCTGTTTTTT,CASSPRDRGAGELFF
TRBV27,few,TRBJ1-1,TRBD1,TGTGCCAGCAGTTTACCGGGACAGGAAGCTTTCTTT,CASSLPGQEAFF
TRBV7-9,-,TRBJ1-1,-,TGTGCCAGCAGCGTAGGTATGAACACTGAAGCTTTCTTT,CASSVGMNTEAFF
TRBV6-5,-,TRBJ1-5,TRBD1,TGTGCCAGCAGTTACGGGAAACCAGGGGGCTGGCCCCAGCATTTT,CASSYGKPGGWPQHF
TRBV5-1,-,TRBJ1-2,-,TGCGCCAGCAGCTTGGAAGGGGCCCTCTGCGGCTACACCTTC,CASSLEGALCGYTF
TRBV9,-,TRBJ2-1,-,TGTGCCAGCAGCGTAGCTACTAGCACCGGCAATGAGCAGTTCTTC,CASSVATSTGNEQFF
TRBV4-2,-,TRBJ2-1,-,TGTGCCAGCAGCCAGCGACTCGAGGGGGTCTACAATGAGCAGTTCTTC,CASSQRLEGVYNEQFF
TRBV13,-,TRBJ2-7,-,TGTGCCAGCAGCCGTGACAGGAACCGCGGAGAGCAGTACTTC,CASSRDRNRGEQYF
TRBV2,-,TRBJ2-2,-,TGTGCCAGCAGTGAAGGGACGCATGGAGGCGGGGAGCTGTTTTTT,CASSEGTHGGGELFF
TRBV27,-,TRBJ2-1,TRBD2,TGTGCCAGCAGGAAGTCCAAGCGGGGGGGCCGCAATGAGCAGTTCTTC,CASRKSKRGGRNEQFF
TRBV19,-,TRBJ2-5,-,TGTGCCAGTAGCCCGCGGGGTGGAGAGACCCAGTACTTC,CASSPRGGETQYF
TRBV7-8,-,TRBJ2-3,-,TGTGCCAGCAGCTTAGGGACTATACGCACAGATACGCAGTATTTT,CASSLGTIRTDTQYF
TRBV18,-,TRBJ2-7,-,TGTGCCAGCTCACCACGCATGGCAGGCACATCCTACGAGCAGTACTTC,CASSPRMAGTSYEQYF
TRBV6-4,-,TRBJ2-3,-,TGTGCCAGCAGTGACAACGGAGGTGGCACAGATACGCAGTATTTT,CASSDNGGGTDTQYF
TRBV5-1,-,TRBJ2-2,TRBD1,TGCGCCAGCATGCCCCCAGACAGGGCGGACACCGGGGAGCTGTTTTTT,CASMPPDRADTGELFF
TRBV5-1,-,TRBJ2-7,-,TGCGCCAGCAGCCTGATAGCCGGCGAGCAGTACTTC,CASSLIAGEQYF
TRBV6-6,few,TRBJ2-5,TRBD2,TGTGCCAGCAGAACGACTAGCGGAGAAGGAGAGACCCAGTACTTC,CASRTTSGEGETQYF
TRBV18,-,TRBJ2-7,-,TGTGCCAGCTCACCGGGACAAGCCAACGAGCAGTACTTC,CASSPGQANEQYF
TRBV14,-,TRBJ1-3,-,TGTGCCAGCAGCGTTAAGCAGGGAACGACCATATATTTT,CASSVKQGTTIYF
TRBV6-5,few,TRBJ1-6,TRBD1,TGTGCCAGCAGACCTCCGGGACAGCTTAATTCACCCCTCCACTTT,CASRPPGQLNSPLHF
TRBV6-6,-,TRBJ1-1,-,TGTGCCAGCAGTATTTTAATGAACACTGAAGCTTTCTTT,CASSILMNTEAFF
TRBV6-1,-,TRBJ2-3,TRBD2,TGTGCCAGCAGTGAGATTAGCGGGAACACAGATACGCAGTATTTT,CASSEISGNTDTQYF
TRBV4-1,-,TRBJ1-1,TRBD1,TGCGCCAGCAGCCAAGTTTTGGACAGGGCGGGCACTGAAGCTTTCTTT,CASSQVLDRAGTEAFF
TRBV6-5,-,TRBJ1-2,TRBD1,TGTGCCAGCAGTCAAGGACAGGGAGGGGGCTACACCTTC,CASSQGQGGGYTF
TRBV7-9,few,TRBJ2-5,TRBD2,TGTGCCAGCAGCCACTCCGGGGGGGAGACCCAGTACTTC,CASSHSGGETQYF